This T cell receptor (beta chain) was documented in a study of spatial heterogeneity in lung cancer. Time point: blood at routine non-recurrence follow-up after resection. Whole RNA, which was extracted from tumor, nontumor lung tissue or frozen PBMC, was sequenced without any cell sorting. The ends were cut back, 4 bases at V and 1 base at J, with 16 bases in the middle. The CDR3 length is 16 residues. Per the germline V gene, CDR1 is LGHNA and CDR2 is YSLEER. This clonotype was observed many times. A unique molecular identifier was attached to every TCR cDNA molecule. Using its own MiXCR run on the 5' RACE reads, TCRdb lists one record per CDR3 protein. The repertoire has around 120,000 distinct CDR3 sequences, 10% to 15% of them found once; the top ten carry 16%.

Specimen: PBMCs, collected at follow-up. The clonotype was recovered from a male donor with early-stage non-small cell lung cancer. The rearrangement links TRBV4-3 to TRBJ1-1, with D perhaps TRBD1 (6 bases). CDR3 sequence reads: CASSPRGQTRNTEAFF. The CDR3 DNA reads TGCGCCAGCAGCCCCCGGGGGCAAACCCGGAACACTGAAGCTTTCTTT.